The clone carrying this T cell receptor beta chain was observed a single time. The antigen is not known. At the DNA level, this CDR3 is encoded by other sequences in the same sample as well. This specimen belongs to a study of shared clonotypes between healthy human individuals. Findings and caveats of the study: As a rule, naive subsets had a larger estimated richness than memory subsets. There were few donors, and this limited the genetic and exposure-history diversity represented.

Terminally differentiated effector memory CD45RA+ cells were left out of the naive CD8 fraction, which was CD45RO-negative and positively selected for CCR7. CDR1 is SGDLS and CDR2 is YYNGEE in the germline V gene. With 0 bases removed from V and 3 bases from J, the gap between germline ends came to 10 bases. This CDR3 spans 14 amino acids. Produced via immunoSEQ multiplex PCR; TCRdb's table is partial and in-frame only. The sample lists about 2 million clones; about 95% were seen once. The V call is TRBV9, the J call TRBJ2-7, with no clear D. Input material: naive CD8+ T cells sorted from blood. This clonotype was sampled from a man younger than 35 in good health. The CDR3 sequence is CASSVGGSSYEQYF. CDR3 coding DNA: TGTGCCAGCAGCGTAGGCGGCAGTAGCTACGAGCAGTACTTC.